This T cell receptor (beta chain) was recorded in a study of shared clonotypes between healthy human individuals. About the research overall: Donor composition was a couple of women and three men, aged 18 to 49.

Study findings and constraints: Genetic and exposure-history diversity was limited by the few donors.

At the deep level, the assay was run. Sorted-subset replicate PCR reactions contained roughly 200 ng DNA, corresponding to roughly 29,000 T cell genomes. Here immunoSEQ multiplex PCR was the method, and the copy in TCRdb shows in-frame clones only, minus some. Of approximately 2.3 million clones in the sample, approximately 95% were seen once. As to this clone: Its antigen is not known.

Germline CDR1 SGHTA, CDR2 FQGTGA. The junction had 10 bases not matched to a gene; V was cut back by 5 bases and J by 5 bases. The CDR3 contains 17 residues. The sequenced material came from naive CD4+ T cells from PBMCs. Specified subset: CD45RA+ positively selected. The sequence came from a man aged 18 to 35 in good health. Some clones in this sample may be carry-over from other donors' samples. V usage is TRBV7-3 and J usage is TRBJ2-3; 13 bases fit TRBD2. Here the CDR3 DNA reads TGTGCCAGCAGCCCCGCCGGACTAGCGGGAGCGGGAGATACGCAGTATTTT. It yields the protein CASSPAGLAGAGDTQYF. The full variable domain, in which reference TRBV7-3 and TRBJ2-3 provide the parts outside the CDR3, is GAGVSQTPSNKVTEKGKYVELRCDPISGHTALYWYRQSLGQGPEFLIYFQGTGAADDSGLPNDRFFAVRPEGSVSTLKIQRTERGDSAVYLCASSPAGLAGAGDTQYFGPGTRLTVL.